This TCR beta chain is drawn from a study of T cell repertoires in cytomegalovirus infection. Study information: It can be stated that public TCR beta signatures indicated CMV infection as well as a matching HLA type.

As to this clonotype: The target antigen is unknown.

TCRdb fed the reads into MiXCR, producing one record per CDR3 protein. The sample has 340,000 or so distinct CDR3 sequences, 25% seen once. Study-wide findings and caveats: Ex vivo, HLA-C-restricted CMV-specific TCR beta clonotypes prevailed over the rest of the response.

Trimming shortened V by 5 bases and J by 0 bases, and 15 bases separated the two germline ends. There are 16 residues in the CDR3. Germline V gives CDR1 MDHEN, CDR2 SYDVKM. The genes are TRBV28 and TRBJ2-3; TRBD2 might be the D (6 bases). The source of this sequence is a human donor in good health (CMV status not recorded). Some clones in this sample may be carry-over from other donors' samples. Sequencing used cultured PBMCs, obtained from culture after CMV antigen stimulation. The CDR3 loop is CASSAVTGLSTDTQYF. In DNA, the CDR3 is TGTGCCAGCAGTGCCGTTACGGGACTTAGCACAGATACGCAGTATTTT.